Many counts were recorded for the clone carrying this T cell receptor beta chain. Antigen specificity is unknown. The CDR3 runs 15 residues. Trimming cost V 4 bases and J 1 base; bases outside gene matches: 5. Germline CDR1 is WSHSY and CDR2 is SAAADI. The entry originates in a study of neurological immune-mediated disorders. Template-switch 5'RACE cDNA synthesis added a 10-nucleotide unique molecular identifier. MiXCR, run by TCRdb on the 5' RACE reads, gives a single entry per CDR3 protein. The table records about 95,000 distinct CDR3 sequences, about 3.8% of them present only once. Study-level results: The multiple sclerosis repertoire cluster was not associated with any clinical or MRI feature. When grouped phylogenetically, the repertoires of 18 of the 34 multiple sclerosis patients fell together in one related-CDR3 cluster, which is a possible signature.

The sample consisted of PBMCs. This TCR came from a woman in her late teens or twenties with multiple sclerosis. The chain carries TRBV10-2 and TRBJ2-3; TRBD1 agrees at 7 bases. The DNA of the CDR3 is TGCGCCAGCAGTGGGAGTGGGACAGGCACAGATACGCAGTATTTT. This sequence encodes CASSGSGTGTDTQYF.